These T cell receptor beta chains were read from a single sample in a study of blood T cell repertoires in COVID-19. The repertoire was sequenced with immunoSEQ multiplex PCR; TCRdb's copy has only in-frame clones and lacks some. The repertoire consists of about 180,000 clones, with about 72% occurring once and the leading ten covering around 16%. Sequencing used PBMCs or T cells enriched from blood (not recorded which). These receptors were obtained from a woman aged 50 to 60 who had recovered from COVID-19. Each CDR3 is given with its conserved first and last residue. The order of the fields is V gene, J gene, D gene, clone size, CDR3 protein, CDR3 DNA. A D gene is named only where the DNA matches it firmly. Only some rows state a clone size, as once, few, many or a class for expanded clones.

v_gene: TRBV11-2; j_gene: TRBJ1-1; d_gene: TRBD1; abundance: .; CDR3aa: CASSLGQGWSTEAFF; CDR3nt: TGTGCCAGCAGCTTAGGACAGGGCTGGAGCACTGAAGCTTTCTTT
v_gene: TRBV28; j_gene: TRBJ2-7; d_gene: .; abundance: .; CDR3aa: CASSLTLYEQYF; CDR3nt: TGTGCCAGCAGCTTGACTCTCTACGAGCAGTACTTC
v_gene: TRBV24-1; j_gene: TRBJ2-5; d_gene: .; abundance: .; CDR3aa: CATSDPNQETQYF; CDR3nt: TGTGCCACCAGTGACCCCAACCAAGAGACCCAGTACTTC
v_gene: TRBV11-3; j_gene: TRBJ2-2; d_gene: TRBD1; abundance: .; CDR3aa: CASSTGTGMAGELFF; CDR3nt: TGTGCCAGCAGCACCGGGACAGGGATGGCCGGGGAGCTGTTTTTT
v_gene: TRBV6-5; j_gene: TRBJ2-7; d_gene: .; abundance: .; CDR3aa: CASRARTTYFEQYF; CDR3nt: TGTGCCAGCAGAGCAAGGACTACCTACTTCGAGCAGTACTTC
v_gene: TRBV4-1; j_gene: TRBJ2-2; d_gene: .; abundance: .; CDR3aa: CASSQGRLGAGELFF; CDR3nt: TGCGCCAGCAGCCAAGGGAGACTCGGCGCCGGGGAGCTGTTTTTT
v_gene: TRBV21-1; j_gene: TRBJ1-2; d_gene: .; abundance: .; CDR3aa: CATKRDRARGSF; CDR3nt: TGTGCCACCAAAAGGGACAGGGCCCGGGGGTCCTTC
v_gene: TRBV5-1; j_gene: TRBJ2-7; d_gene: TRBD2; abundance: .; CDR3aa: CASSLDWSGRADEQYF; CDR3nt: TGCGCCAGCAGCTTGGACTGGAGCGGGAGGGCCGATGAGCAGTACTTC
v_gene: TRBV14; j_gene: TRBJ2-1; d_gene: TRBD2; abundance: .; CDR3aa: CASSQGAGRIGNEQFF; CDR3nt: TGTGCCAGCAGCCAAGGAGCCGGGAGGATTGGCAATGAGCAGTTCTTC
v_gene: TRBV3-1/TRBV3-2; j_gene: TRBJ2-5; d_gene: TRBD2; abundance: .; CDR3aa: CASSRSGSLQETQYF; CDR3nt: TGTGCCAGCAGCAGAAGCGGGAGCCTTCAAGAGACCCAGTACTTC
v_gene: TRBV10-3; j_gene: TRBJ2-1; d_gene: TRBD1; abundance: few; CDR3aa: CAISIPGQGYNEQFF; CDR3nt: TGTGCCATCAGTATCCCGGGACAGGGGTACAATGAGCAGTTCTTC
v_gene: TRBV2; j_gene: TRBJ1-1; d_gene: .; abundance: .; CDR3aa: CASHMTSLGEAFF; CDR3nt: TGTGCCAGCCATATGACAAGTCTTGGGGAAGCTTTCTTT
v_gene: TRBV19; j_gene: TRBJ1-3; d_gene: .; abundance: .; CDR3aa: CASSMGGFSGNTIYF; CDR3nt: TGTGCCAGTAGTATGGGCGGGTTCTCTGGAAACACCATATATTTT
v_gene: TRBV29-1; j_gene: TRBJ2-7; d_gene: .; abundance: .; CDR3aa: CSVEGTKGQYF; CDR3nt: TGCAGCGTTGAAGGGACTAAGGGGCAGTACTTC
v_gene: TRBV19; j_gene: TRBJ2-1; d_gene: TRBD1; abundance: .; CDR3aa: CASKLFGTGVNEQFF; CDR3nt: TGTGCCAGTAAGTTGTTCGGGACAGGGGTCAATGAGCAGTTCTTC
v_gene: TRBV9; j_gene: TRBJ1-6; d_gene: TRBD1; abundance: .; CDR3aa: CASSGSRGLNNSPLHF; CDR3nt: TGTGCCAGCAGCGGAAGCAGGGGGCTAAACAATTCACCCCTCCACTTT
v_gene: TRBV6-1; j_gene: TRBJ1-6; d_gene: .; abundance: few; CDR3aa: CASSEARGSPLHF; CDR3nt: TGTGCCAGCAGTGAAGCTAGGGGATCACCCCTCCACTTT
v_gene: TRBV9; j_gene: TRBJ2-1; d_gene: TRBD2; abundance: few; CDR3aa: CASSVGLAGTYNEQFF; CDR3nt: TGTGCCAGCAGCGTAGGTCTAGCGGGAACGTACAATGAGCAGTTCTTC
v_gene: TRBV2; j_gene: TRBJ2-7; d_gene: TRBD1; abundance: .; CDR3aa: CASTDRDRPYEQYF; CDR3nt: TGTGCCAGCACAGACCGGGACAGGCCGTACGAGCAGTACTTC
v_gene: TRBV6-5; j_gene: TRBJ2-3; d_gene: .; abundance: .; CDR3aa: CASSYGGGTQYF; CDR3nt: TGTGCCAGCAGTTACGGGGGAGGTACGCAGTATTTT
v_gene: TRBV7-9; j_gene: TRBJ1-3; d_gene: .; abundance: once; CDR3aa: CASSSRDINSGNTIYF; CDR3nt: TGTGCCAGCAGCTCCCGGGACATCAACTCTGGAAACACCATATATTTT
v_gene: TRBV5-6; j_gene: TRBJ1-1; d_gene: .; abundance: .; CDR3aa: CASSGDTEAFF; CDR3nt: TGTGCCAGCTCAGGGGACACTGAAGCTTTCTTT
v_gene: TRBV3-1/TRBV3-2; j_gene: TRBJ2-5; d_gene: TRBD1; abundance: .; CDR3aa: CASSLGQGGKTQYF; CDR3nt: TGTGCCAGCAGCCTGGGACAGGGAGGCAAGACCCAGTACTTC
v_gene: TRBV7-9; j_gene: TRBJ2-7; d_gene: TRBD2; abundance: .; CDR3aa: CASSPGLAGGSSYEQYF; CDR3nt: TGTGCCAGCAGCCCAGGACTAGCGGGAGGCTCCTCCTACGAGCAGTACTTC
v_gene: TRBV3-1/TRBV3-2; j_gene: TRBJ1-1; d_gene: .; abundance: .; CDR3aa: CASSPRGGNTEAFF; CDR3nt: TGTGCCAGCAGCCCCCGGGGAGGGAACACTGAAGCTTTCTTT
v_gene: TRBV11-2; j_gene: TRBJ1-2; d_gene: .; abundance: .; CDR3aa: CASSTGQRYGYTF; CDR3nt: TGTGCCAGCAGCACCGGACAGCGCTATGGCTACACCTTC
v_gene: TRBV11-3; j_gene: TRBJ2-2; d_gene: TRBD1; abundance: .; CDR3aa: CASSSRDRVLTGELFF; CDR3nt: TGTGCCAGCAGCTCCCGGGACAGGGTTTTAACCGGGGAGCTGTTTTTT
v_gene: TRBV28; j_gene: TRBJ2-3; d_gene: TRBD2; abundance: .; CDR3aa: CASDKPNKGLQTLRLTDTQYF; CDR3nt: TGTGCCAGCGATAAACCCAACAAGGGACTACAAACTTTACGACTCACAGATACGCAGTATTTT
v_gene: TRBV4-2; j_gene: TRBJ2-7; d_gene: TRBD2; abundance: .; CDR3aa: CASSQAGTSGNQEPYEQYF; CDR3nt: TGTGCCAGCAGCCAGGCCGGGACTAGCGGCAACCAGGAGCCCTACGAGCAGTACTTC
v_gene: TRBV18; j_gene: TRBJ1-1; d_gene: TRBD1; abundance: .; CDR3aa: CASAGQANTEAFF; CDR3nt: TGTGCCAGCGCCGGACAGGCCAACACTGAAGCTTTCTTT
v_gene: TRBV2; j_gene: TRBJ2-7; d_gene: TRBD2; abundance: .; CDR3aa: CASKRTSDIYEQYF; CDR3nt: TGTGCCAGCAAGAGGACTAGCGACATCTACGAGCAGTACTTC
v_gene: TRBV6-1; j_gene: TRBJ1-1; d_gene: .; abundance: .; CDR3aa: CASTQMLWNTEAFF; CDR3nt: TGTGCCAGCACCCAAATGTTGTGGAACACTGAAGCTTTCTTT
v_gene: TRBV28; j_gene: TRBJ2-2; d_gene: TRBD2; abundance: few; CDR3aa: CASSNSGRSTGELFF; CDR3nt: TGTGCCAGCAGCAATAGCGGGAGGAGCACCGGGGAGCTGTTTTTT
v_gene: TRBV30; j_gene: TRBJ2-5; d_gene: .; abundance: .; CDR3aa: CAWSPGWSETQYF; CDR3nt: TGTGCCTGGAGTCCAGGGTGGTCAGAGACCCAGTACTTC
v_gene: TRBV10-1; j_gene: TRBJ2-1; d_gene: TRBD2; abundance: few; CDR3aa: CASRAGPDNEQFF; CDR3nt: TGCGCCAGCAGAGCGGGGCCAGACAATGAGCAGTTCTTC
v_gene: TRBV12-3/TRBV12-4; j_gene: TRBJ2-1; d_gene: .; abundance: .; CDR3aa: CASSPHYLQFF; CDR3nt: TGTGCCAGCAGCCCCCACTATTTACAGTTCTTC
v_gene: TRBV7-3; j_gene: TRBJ1-1; d_gene: .; abundance: .; CDR3aa: CASSSQGGNTEAFF; CDR3nt: TGTGCCAGCAGCTCCCAAGGGGGGAACACTGAAGCTTTCTTT
v_gene: TRBV2; j_gene: TRBJ1-5; d_gene: TRBD1; abundance: .; CDR3aa: CASSEARQGANQPQHF; CDR3nt: TGTGCCAGCAGTGAAGCGCGACAGGGGGCCAATCAGCCCCAGCATTTT
v_gene: TRBV11-3; j_gene: TRBJ2-5; d_gene: .; abundance: once; CDR3aa: CASSLGGQLGETQYF; CDR3nt: TGTGCCAGCAGCTTAGGGGGGCAGCTGGGGGAGACCCAGTACTTC
v_gene: TRBV30; j_gene: TRBJ2-7; d_gene: .; abundance: once; CDR3aa: CAWQISGDEQYF; CDR3nt: TGTGCCTGGCAGATTAGCGGAGACGAGCAGTACTTC
v_gene: TRBV19; j_gene: TRBJ2-7; d_gene: .; abundance: .; CDR3aa: CASSTPGHTYEQYF; CDR3nt: TGTGCCAGTAGTACCCCGGGACACACCTACGAGCAGTACTTC
v_gene: TRBV29-1; j_gene: TRBJ1-1; d_gene: .; abundance: .; CDR3aa: CSVVSGGTTEAFF; CDR3nt: TGCAGCGTTGTTTCGGGGGGAACCACTGAAGCTTTCTTT
v_gene: TRBV18; j_gene: TRBJ2-1; d_gene: TRBD2; abundance: .; CDR3aa: CASSPSGLAGDEQFF; CDR3nt: TGTGCCAGCTCACCATCGGGACTAGCGGGAGATGAGCAGTTCTTC
v_gene: TRBV3-1/TRBV3-2; j_gene: TRBJ2-7; d_gene: TRBD1; abundance: .; CDR3aa: CASSHDRVHEQYF; CDR3nt: TGTGCCAGCAGCCACGACAGGGTACACGAGCAGTACTTC
v_gene: TRBV7-3; j_gene: TRBJ2-7; d_gene: .; abundance: many; CDR3aa: CASSFQGGYEQYF; CDR3nt: TGTGCCAGCAGCTTCCAAGGAGGGTACGAGCAGTACTTC
v_gene: TRBV30; j_gene: TRBJ2-1; d_gene: .; abundance: once; CDR3aa: CAWSGSGEQFF; CDR3nt: TGTGCCTGGAGTGGGAGTGGTGAGCAGTTCTTC
v_gene: TRBV9; j_gene: TRBJ1-2; d_gene: .; abundance: .; CDR3aa: CASSANGGSGYGYTF; CDR3nt: TGTGCCAGCAGCGCCAATGGGGGCTCGGGCTATGGCTACACCTTC
v_gene: TRBV27; j_gene: TRBJ2-1; d_gene: .; abundance: few; CDR3aa: CASSSWSSYNEQFF; CDR3nt: TGTGCCAGCAGTTCCTGGAGCTCCTACAATGAGCAGTTCTTC
v_gene: TRBV15; j_gene: TRBJ1-6; d_gene: TRBD1; abundance: .; CDR3aa: CATSSVIRGRAPLHF; CDR3nt: TGTGCCACCAGCAGCGTAATCAGGGGGCGAGCACCCCTCCACTTT
v_gene: TRBV7-2; j_gene: TRBJ2-5; d_gene: .; abundance: .; CDR3aa: CASSLRRQETQYF; CDR3nt: TGTGCCAGCAGCTTAAGGAGGCAAGAGACCCAGTACTTC
v_gene: TRBV5-4; j_gene: TRBJ2-2; d_gene: .; abundance: few; CDR3aa: CASSPGVATGELFF; CDR3nt: TGTGCCAGCAGCCCGGGAGTAGCCACCGGGGAGCTGTTTTTT
v_gene: TRBV11-2; j_gene: TRBJ1-2; d_gene: .; abundance: .; CDR3aa: CASSLDRGRGDAF; CDR3nt: TGTGCCAGCAGCTTAGATCGTGGCAGAGGTGATGCCTTC
v_gene: TRBV20-1; j_gene: TRBJ1-1; d_gene: .; abundance: .; CDR3aa: CSASGGGPNTEAFF; CDR3nt: TGCAGTGCTAGTGGGGGAGGACCGAACACTGAAGCTTTCTTT
v_gene: TRBV10-3; j_gene: TRBJ2-5; d_gene: TRBD1; abundance: .; CDR3aa: CAISGIGGQGQETQYF; CDR3nt: TGTGCCATCAGTGGGATCGGGGGACAGGGGCAAGAGACCCAGTACTTC
v_gene: TRBV18; j_gene: TRBJ2-7; d_gene: .; abundance: .; CDR3aa: CASSPSRSSGTTQGYEQYF; CDR3nt: TGTGCCAGCTCACCGAGCAGGAGTAGCGGAACCACGCAGGGCTACGAGCAGTACTTC